This T cell receptor (beta chain) is from a study of blood T cell repertoires in COVID-19. Study-wide background: The study drew acute and convalescent COVID-19 samples from the United States, Italy and Spain. PBMCs, B-cell-depleted T cells, or T cells were the source of the cDNA or gDNA that made up the material.

Authors' methods: By means of reference gene primer amplification, nucleated cell counts were estimated. Profiled with immunoSEQ multiplex PCR; TCRdb holds only in-frame clones, not every one. Clone size and V and J calls were adopted from that table, with D and trimming inferred from the DNA. The table shows some 220,000 clones, with approximately 81% occurring only once. V gave up 0 bases and J gave up 5 bases, with 10 bases separating them. Germline loops: CDR1 MNHEY, CDR2 SVGEGT. The CDR3 contains 14 residues. Sequenced input: peripheral blood. The rearrangement uses TRBV6-2 or TRBV6-3 and TRBJ1-2; D perhaps matches TRBD1 (6 bases). The clonotype originates from a woman of 80 years or more with active or convalescent COVID-19. The CDR3 DNA reads as TGTGCCAGCAGTTACTCCAGGGGCCGTTATGGCTACACCTTC. Its protein product is CASSYSRGRYGYTF.